Shown below are 21 T cell receptor beta chains from a single sample sequenced in a study of blood T cell repertoires in COVID-19 (dated by TCRdb to about 2020). Receptor libraries were prepared by the immunoSEQ multiplex PCR assay. TCRdb carries this immuneACCESS record with in-frame sequences only. Its versions omit some clonotypes, under half of them owing to an unresolved V gene in the studies checked, with the rest unexplained. Here the sample has approximately 220,000 clones; about 80% occur a single time. The biggest ten clones account for approximately 5% of the sample. The sequencing input was PBMCs or T cells enriched from blood (not recorded which). The receptors were gathered from a woman aged 45-59 years who had been exposed to COVID-19.

The CDR3: CASSPGGAGGYNEQFF. CDR3 DNA sequence: TGTGCCAGCAGCCCGGGAGGAGCGGGGGGGTACAATGAGCAGTTCTTC. The genes are TRBV7-2 and TRBJ2-1, with 10 bases fitting TRBD2. J was trimmed by 4 bases and V by 5 bases; bases with no gene match: 8. The CDR3 loop spans 16 amino acids. Germline lookup yields CDR1 SGHTA and CDR2 FQGNSA.

This clone was seen only a few times. The chain uses TRBV6-5 and TRBJ1-5; TRBD1 aligns across 7 bases. This CDR3 comprises 14 residues. Germline V CDR1 and CDR2: MNHEY, SVGAGI. With V trimmed by 0 bases and J by 9 bases, 5 bases remained unmatched. Here the CDR3 DNA reads TGTGCCAGCAGTTACTCGGGGACAGCCTCGCCCCAGCATTTT. This gives the protein CASSYSGTASPQHF.

This chain connects TRBV5-1 to TRBJ1-1; the D gene is possibly TRBD1 (5 bases). V was pared by 4 bases and J by 0 bases, with 10 bases between. Germline assignment: CDR1 SGHRS and CDR2 YFSETQ. This CDR3 is built from 14 residues. This chain's CDR3 is CASSRDSLNTEAFF. CDR3 nucleotides: TGCGCCAGCAGCCGGGACTCTCTGAACACTGAAGCTTTCTTT.

The V call is TRBV6-1, the J call TRBJ1-5; 8 nucleotides line up with TRBD1. Germline CDR1 MNHNS, CDR2 SASEGT. V shed 2 bases, J shed 0 bases, and the junction held 9 bases outside the gene matches. The CDR3 contains 18 residues. The CDR3 is CASSESDRGVYSNQPQHF. The DNA of the CDR3 is TGTGCCAGCAGTGAATCCGACAGGGGAGTCTATAGCAATCAGCCCCAGCATTTT.

This chain connects TRBV7-9 to TRBJ1-2; weak D call: TRBD1 (5 bases). Germline V gene lookup returns CDR1 SEHNR and CDR2 FQNEAQ (reference sequence). Trimming shortened V by 4 bases and J by 7 bases, and 16 bases separated the two germline ends. The CDR3 sequence is 14 residues long. The CDR3 here is CASSSDREAGGYTF. In nucleotides, the CDR3 is TGTGCCAGCAGCTCCGACAGAGAGGCTGGTGGCTACACCTTC.

CDR3 nucleotide sequence: TGTGCCAGCAGTCTCGGGACAGCGAACACTGAAGCTTTCTTT. This encodes CASSLGTANTEAFF. The rearrangement links TRBV27 to TRBJ1-1, with 7 bases matching TRBD1. V trimming: 5 bases; J trimming: 1 base; junction bases outside the gene matches: 4. Germline values: CDR1 MNHEY, CDR2 SMNVEV (reference sequence). This CDR3 region has 14 residues.

The chain recombines TRBV2 with TRBJ1-6; 9 bases fit TRBD1. The CDR3 covers 17 residues. From germline, CDR1 is SNHLY and CDR2 FYNNEI. V lost 5 bases to trimming and J lost 10 bases; unmatched junction nucleotides: 15. The CDR3 reads CASSLGPGTGSLSPLHF. The CDR3 DNA is TGTGCCAGCAGTCTGGGCCCCGGGACAGGGAGTCTCTCACCCCTCCACTTT.

The J gene is TRBJ1-3, the V gene TRBV18; D is ambiguous. Trimming removed 0 bases at V and 4 bases at J, with 13 bases between. The CDR3 loop spans 16 amino acids. Germline V gene data show CDR1 as KGHSH and CDR2 as LQKENI. For the CDR3, the DNA is TGTGCCAGCTCACCACCCCATTCCCGGGAGGGAAACACCATATATTTT. Translating it yields CASSPPHSREGNTIYF.

This sequence joins TRBV27 and TRBJ2-2, with 7 bases matching TRBD1. V lost 4 bases and J lost 0; bases outside the gene matches: 8. In germline, CDR1 is MNHEY, CDR2 SMNVEV (reference sequence). This CDR3 comprises 17 residues. DNA of the CDR3: TGTGCCAGCAGTTATAACAGGGGCTATTCGAACACCGGGGAGCTGTTTTTT. Its protein is CASSYNRGYSNTGELFF.

The CDR3, as DNA: TGTGCCAGCAGGTACAGGGTTGCGGCTAATTCACCCCTCCACTTT. Protein product: CASRYRVAANSPLHF. The V call is TRBV5-5, the J call TRBJ1-6, with D possibly matching TRBD1 (6 bases). Germline V gives CDR1 SGHKS, CDR2 YYEKEE (reference sequence). This CDR3 region has 15 residues. Trimming left V 5 bases short and J 6 bases short, with 15 bases between.

This clone was seen ten or more times. Within the sample, other DNA sequences also encode this same CDR3. The chain is built from TRBV7-3 and TRBJ1-3, with D uncertain. Trimming pared 5 bases from V and 4 bases from J, leaving 9 bases between. CDR1 is SGHTA, CDR2 FQGTGA, per germline. CDR3 length: 13 residues. The CDR3 DNA sequence: TGTGCCAGCAGCCCGTCGGGAGGAAACACCATATATTTT. Its protein is CASSPSGGNTIYF.

The rearrangement uses TRBV7-9 and TRBJ2-5, with 9 nucleotides matching TRBD2. With V trimmed by 2 bases and J by 5 bases, 6 bases remained unmatched. The V gene's germline CDR1 is SEHNR and CDR2 FQNEAQ (reference sequence). This CDR3 has 15 residues. DNA for the CDR3: TGTGCCAGCAGCTTATATAGCGGGGGTTCGGAGACCCAGTACTTC. Translation: CASSLYSGGSETQYF.

The rearrangement joins TRBV20-1 to TRBJ2-1; 8 bases align to TRBD2. Germline V gives CDR1 DFQATT, CDR2 SNEGSKA (reference sequence). V trimming: 3 bases; J trimming: 9 bases; junction bases outside the gene matches: 13. This CDR3 region has 15 residues. CDR3: CSASPRTSWGGEQFF. Here the CDR3 DNA reads TGCAGTGCTAGTCCCCGGACTAGCTGGGGAGGTGAGCAGTTCTTC.

This clone was observed a single time. The V gene is TRBV25-1, the J gene TRBJ1-6; 10 bases align to TRBD1. This CDR3 comprises 14 residues. V was clipped by 8 bases and J by 8 bases; unmatched bases: 6. The germline V gene has CDR1 MGHDK and CDR2 SYGVNS. CDR3 nucleotide sequence: TGTGCCAGCCCGGACAGGGGGATGGATTCACCCCTCCACTTT. Translating it yields CASPDRGMDSPLHF.

The genes are TRBV28 and TRBJ1-2, with 9 bases matching TRBD1. The CDR3 totals 16 residues. Trimming took 6 bases from V and 6 from J; bases not matched to a gene: 14. The germline gives CDR1 MDHEN, CDR2 SYDVKM. The CDR3 loop is CASRHAGTGRPDGYTF. The CDR3 bases are TGTGCCAGCAGGCACGCCGGGACAGGGAGACCTGATGGCTACACCTTC.

V is TRBV3-1 (or the pseudogene TRBV3-2) and J is TRBJ2-7; possible D gene TRBD1, 6 bases. The CDR3 is 14 amino acids. The V end was cut by 5 bases, the J end by 4 bases, with 15 bases between. Germline lookup yields CDR1 LGHDT and CDR2 YNNKEL (reference sequence). DNA for the CDR3: TGTGCCAGCAGCTCGACAGGCCTACAGTACGAGCAGTACTTC. Protein product: CASSSTGLQYEQYF.

This sequence joins TRBV10-3 and TRBJ2-1, with D possibly being TRBD1 (6 bases). Germline V gene lookup returns CDR1 ENHRY and CDR2 SYGVKD. The V end lost 11 bases, the J end lost 7 bases, and 15 bases lay between the germline ends. The CDR3 loop spans 12 amino acids. In DNA form, the CDR3 reads TGTGCCTCCGGGGACAATCCTAATGAGCAGTTCTTC. This codes for CASGDNPNEQFF.

This clone was picked up a small number of times. The rearrangement uses TRBV7-2 and TRBJ1-2; D unresolved. V dropped 3 bases and J dropped 0 bases, with 23 bases sitting between them. CDR3 length: 19 residues. Germline-derived CDR1 and CDR2 are SGHTA and FQGNSA. The CDR3 coding sequence is TGTGCCAGCAGCTTCCTCCTCCCGGGGAGGCGTCAAACTAACTATGGCTACACCTTC. Translating it yields CASSFLLPGRRQTNYGYTF.

The V call is TRBV19, the J call TRBJ1-1; TRBD1 might be the D (5 bases). The V and J ends lost 5 bases and 2 bases respectively, with 15 bases between them. This CDR3 has 15 residues. CDR1 and CDR2 (germline): LNHDA, SQIVND (reference sequence). The CDR3 reads CASSPIRVRNTEAFF. The CDR3 DNA sequence: TGTGCCAGTAGTCCGATCAGGGTTAGAAACACTGAAGCTTTCTTT.

The chain joins TRBV2 to TRBJ1-5; 8 bases are a match to TRBD1. V shed 11 bases and J 5 bases; nucleotides not matched to a gene: 8. The CDR3 runs 13 residues. Germline values: CDR1 SNHLY, CDR2 FYNNEI. CDR3 nucleotide sequence: TGTGCCGGAGGGACAGGACTAGATCAGCCCCAGCATTTT. As protein: CAGGTGLDQPQHF.

This sequence joins TRBV9 and TRBJ2-3; TRBD1 is a possible D gene (5 bases). This CDR3 is built from 15 residues. Looked up from germline, CDR1 is SGDLS and CDR2 is YYNGEE. With 0 bases removed from V and 2 bases from J, the gap between germline ends came to 10 bases. CDR3 bases: TGTGCCAGCAGCGTAGTAGGGGATTTCACAGATACGCAGTATTTT. This translates into CASSVVGDFTDTQYF.